This T cell receptor beta chain was identified during a study of blood T cell repertoires in COVID-19. Study details: The origin of the acute and convalescent COVID-19 samples was the United States, Italy and Spain.

Assay: immunoSEQ multiplex PCR; the TCRdb copy retains only in-frame clones and omits some. The sample consists of approximately 230,000 clones, about 90% of them appearing once. The CDR3 is made up of 14 amino acids. Germline-derived CDR1 and CDR2 are LNHDA and SQIVND (reference sequence). V was clipped by 6 bases and J by 0 bases; unmatched bases: 4. The sample holds one count of this clone. Other nucleotide sequences from this sample produce the same CDR3. The sample consisted of peripheral blood. The receptor was derived from a man aged 18-30 years with active or convalescent COVID-19. The chain is built from TRBV19 and TRBJ1-1, with 7 bases that match TRBD1. The CDR3 here is CASSIQGMNTEAFF. DNA of the CDR3: TGTGCCAGTAGCATACAGGGGATGAACACTGAAGCTTTCTTT.